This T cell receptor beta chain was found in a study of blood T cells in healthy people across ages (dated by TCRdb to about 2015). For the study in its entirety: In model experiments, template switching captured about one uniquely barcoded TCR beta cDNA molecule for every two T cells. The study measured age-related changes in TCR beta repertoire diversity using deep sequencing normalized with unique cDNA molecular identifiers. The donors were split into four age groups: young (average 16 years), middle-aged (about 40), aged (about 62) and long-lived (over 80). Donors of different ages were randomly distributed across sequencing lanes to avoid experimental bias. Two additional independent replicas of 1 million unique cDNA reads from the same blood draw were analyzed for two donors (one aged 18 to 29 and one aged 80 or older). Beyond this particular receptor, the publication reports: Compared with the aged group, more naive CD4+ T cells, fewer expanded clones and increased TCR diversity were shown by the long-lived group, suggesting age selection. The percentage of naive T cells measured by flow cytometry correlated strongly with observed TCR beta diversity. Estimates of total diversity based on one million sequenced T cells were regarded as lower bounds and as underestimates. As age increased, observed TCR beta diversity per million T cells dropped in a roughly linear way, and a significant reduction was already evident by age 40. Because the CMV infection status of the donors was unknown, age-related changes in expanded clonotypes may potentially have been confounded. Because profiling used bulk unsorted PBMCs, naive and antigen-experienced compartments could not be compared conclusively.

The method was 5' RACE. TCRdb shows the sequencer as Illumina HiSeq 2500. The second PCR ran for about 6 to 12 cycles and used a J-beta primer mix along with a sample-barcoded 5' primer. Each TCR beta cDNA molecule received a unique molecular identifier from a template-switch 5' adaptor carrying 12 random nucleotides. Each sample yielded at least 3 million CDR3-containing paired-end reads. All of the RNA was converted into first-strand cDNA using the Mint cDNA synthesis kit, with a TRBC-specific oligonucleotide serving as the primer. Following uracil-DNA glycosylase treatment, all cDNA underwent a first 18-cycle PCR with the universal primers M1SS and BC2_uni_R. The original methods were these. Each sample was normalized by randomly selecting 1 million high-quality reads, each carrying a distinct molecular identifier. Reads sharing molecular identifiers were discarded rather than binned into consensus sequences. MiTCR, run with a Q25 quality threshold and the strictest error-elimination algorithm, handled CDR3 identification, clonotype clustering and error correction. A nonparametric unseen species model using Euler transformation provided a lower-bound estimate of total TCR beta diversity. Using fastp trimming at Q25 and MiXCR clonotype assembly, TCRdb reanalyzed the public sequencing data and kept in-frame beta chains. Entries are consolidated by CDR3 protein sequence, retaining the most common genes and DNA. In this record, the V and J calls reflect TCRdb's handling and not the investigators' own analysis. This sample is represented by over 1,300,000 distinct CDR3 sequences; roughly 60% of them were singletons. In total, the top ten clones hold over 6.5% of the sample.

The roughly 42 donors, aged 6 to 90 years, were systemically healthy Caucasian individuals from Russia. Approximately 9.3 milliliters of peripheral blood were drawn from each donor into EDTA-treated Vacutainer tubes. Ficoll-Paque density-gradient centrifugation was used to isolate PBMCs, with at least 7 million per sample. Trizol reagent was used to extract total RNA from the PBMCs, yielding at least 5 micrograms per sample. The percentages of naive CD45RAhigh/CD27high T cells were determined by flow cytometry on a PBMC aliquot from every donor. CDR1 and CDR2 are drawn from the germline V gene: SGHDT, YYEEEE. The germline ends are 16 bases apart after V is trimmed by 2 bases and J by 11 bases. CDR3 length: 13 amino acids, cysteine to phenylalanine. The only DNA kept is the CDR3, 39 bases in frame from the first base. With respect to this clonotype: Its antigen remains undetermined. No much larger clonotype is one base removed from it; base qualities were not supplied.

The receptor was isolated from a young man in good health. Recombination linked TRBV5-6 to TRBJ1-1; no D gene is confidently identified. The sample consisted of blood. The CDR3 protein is CASSFGAALEAFF. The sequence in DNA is TGTGCCAGCAGCTTTGGCGCGGCCCTCGAGGCTTTCTTT.